This T cell receptor (beta chain) was identified during a study of OX40 agonist ivuxolimab in advanced cancers. The CDR3 contains 17 residues. The V and J ends lost 4 bases and 10 bases, in that order; junction bases with no gene match: 12. Germline assignment: CDR1 LNHDA and CDR2 SQIVND (reference sequence). Produced via immunoSEQ multiplex PCR; TCRdb's table is partial and in-frame only. This sample carries roughly 35,000 clones, about 81% of them seen once, and the ten largest clones take 22%. Exclusion of a patient followed from autoimmune disease history or systemic immunosuppression. The chain joins TRBV19 to TRBJ2-1; 14 bases line up with TRBD2. This specimen was CD4+ or CD8+ T cells sorted from blood, taken in a trial of the OX40 agonist ivuxolimab. This sequence originates from an adult with an advanced solid tumor such as melanoma, head and neck, liver or kidney cancer. CDR3 sequence: CASSKSGGLAGGEEQFF. CDR3 nucleotides: TGTGCCAGTAGTAAATCTGGAGGACTAGCGGGAGGCGAGGAGCAGTTCTTC.